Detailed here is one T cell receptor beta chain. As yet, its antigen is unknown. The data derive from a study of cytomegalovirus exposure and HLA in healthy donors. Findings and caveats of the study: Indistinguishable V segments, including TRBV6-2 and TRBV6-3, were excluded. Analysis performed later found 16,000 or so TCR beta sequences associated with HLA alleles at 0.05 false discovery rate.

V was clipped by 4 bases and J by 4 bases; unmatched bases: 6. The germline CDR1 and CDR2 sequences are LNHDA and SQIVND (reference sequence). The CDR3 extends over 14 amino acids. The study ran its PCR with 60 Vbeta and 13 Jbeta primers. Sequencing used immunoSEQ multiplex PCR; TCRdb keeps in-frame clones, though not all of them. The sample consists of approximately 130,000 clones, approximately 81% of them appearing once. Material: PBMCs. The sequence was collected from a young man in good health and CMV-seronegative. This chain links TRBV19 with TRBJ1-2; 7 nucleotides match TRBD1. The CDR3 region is CASSSQQGTYGYTF. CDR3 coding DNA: TGTGCCAGTAGTAGCCAACAGGGGACCTATGGCTACACCTTC.